These 32 T cell receptor beta chains came from one sample sequenced in a study of regulatory T cells in long-lasting Graves disease. Indicated time point: persistent/refractory GD, antithyroid drugs over 5 years with positive TRAb. PBMC-extracted RNA yielded the TCR library. To make TCR beta libraries, researchers used iRepertoire HTBI primers and Arm-PCR of CDR3 regions. In TCRdb, the multiplex PCR reads were re-called with MiXCR into one record per CDR3 protein. The data hold 700,000 or so distinct CDR3 sequences, with around 32% observed a single time. The sequences come from peripheral blood mononuclear cells (PBMCs), collected when the disease was refractory, from a patient treated with antithyroid drugs. Receptors were obtained from a female donor with Graves disease.

The chain is built from TRBV28 and TRBJ1-2; no clear D. Per germline, CDR1 MDHEN and CDR2 SYDVKM. This CDR3 comprises 14 residues. The V gene lost 7 bases and the J gene lost 3 bases, with 15 bases spanning the gap. The CDR3 region is CASTTTASDYGYTF. The CDR3 bases are TGTGCCAGCACAACGACCGCCAGCGACTATGGCTACACCTTC.

This clonotype was counted a few times. At one end, the junction sequence differs from germline, possibly due to a read error. The J gene is TRBJ2-6, the V gene TRBV5-1, with a tentative D call TRBD2 (5 bases). The germline gives CDR1 SGHRS, CDR2 YFSETQ. This CDR3 region has 16 residues. The CDR3 region is CASSLAIGAGANVLTF. As DNA, the CDR3 is TGTGCCAGCAGCTTAGCGATCGGGGCTGGGGCCAACGTCCTGACTTTC.

Details on this clonotype: This sequence may be a read error, since a much larger clone differs from it by one base. The chain links TRBV28 to TRBJ1-2, with 11 bases fitting TRBD1. Germline CDR1 MDHEN, CDR2 SYDVKM. This CDR3 contains 14 residues. V lost 11 bases, J lost 3 bases, and 8 bases stayed unmatched. In DNA form, the CDR3 reads TGTGCCGTGCATGGACAGGGGGCATACTATGGCTACACCTTC. It codes for CAVHGQGAYYGYTF.

The chain links TRBV5-6 to TRBJ2-7, with a weak D call TRBD2 (6 bases). Trimming shortened V by 5 bases and J by 2 bases, and 17 bases separated the two germline ends. Germline V gene sequence: CDR1 SGHDT, CDR2 YYEEEE. There are 15 residues in the CDR3. The CDR3 is CASSPGLPFTYEQYF. Written as DNA, the CDR3 is TGTGCCAGCAGTCCGGGACTCCCGTTTACCTACGAGCAGTACTTC.

The chain employs TRBV20-1 and TRBJ1-4; D gene unclear. The CDR3 covers 15 residues. V was pared by 5 bases and J by 8 bases, with 21 bases between. CDR1 DFQATT and CDR2 SNEGSKA come from the germline V gene (reference sequence). For the CDR3, the DNA is TGCAGTGCTGTTCATAGGGATACCATGTGGGAAAAACTGTTTTTT. It translates to CSAVHRDTMWEKLFF.

In its sample, this clonotype was seen a few times. The chain links TRBV9 to TRBJ2-2; D may be TRBD2 (6 bases). Trimming took 3 bases from V and 4 from J, leaving 16 bases between them. Germline loops: CDR1 SGDLS, CDR2 YYNGEE. The length of the CDR3 is 16 residues. The CDR3 spells CASSGSLAFVTGELFF. DNA for the CDR3: TGTGCCAGCAGCGGTTCACTAGCCTTTGTCACCGGGGAGCTGTTTTTT.

This clonotype has a handful of counts. The CDR3 protein is CASSDNGRTEAFF. CDR3 coding DNA: TGCGCCAGCAGCGACAACGGTCGTACTGAAGCTTTCTTT. V gene TRBV5-1 combines with J gene TRBJ1-1; no reliable D call. CDR1 SGHRS and CDR2 YFSETQ come from the germline V gene. V lost 4 bases and J 5 bases, leaving 12 bases between the germline ends. This CDR3 spans 13 amino acids.

The chain uses TRBV6-1 and TRBJ2-5; TRBD1 matches 8 bases. The CDR3 runs 14 residues. Germline CDR1 and CDR2: MNHNS and SASEGT. Unmatched junction bases numbered 6, after V lost 5 bases and J lost 4 bases. The CDR3, as DNA: TGTGCCAGCAGTCGACGGACAGGGCTAGAGACCCAGTACTTC. It codes for CASSRRTGLETQYF.

In this sample, this clonotype turned up a few times. This chain uses TRBV12-3 or TRBV12-4 with TRBJ2-7, with a tentative D call TRBD1 (6 bases). V was clipped by 5 bases and J by 3 bases, with 14 bases between them. The CDR3 length is 14 residues. As DNA, the CDR3 is TGTGCCAGCAGTGCACCACAGGGTTTCTACGAGCAGTACTTC. Protein: CASSAPQGFYEQYF.

Points on this clonotype: A much larger clone differs from this one at a single base, so this may be a read error. This chain uses TRBV2 with TRBJ1-1, with D perhaps matching TRBD1 (6 bases). The CDR3 contains 14 residues. Germline lookup yields CDR1 SNHLY and CDR2 FYNNEI. In DNA form, the CDR3 reads TGTGCCGGCAGTGTAGCGGGGGCGCGGACTGAAGCTTTCTTT. It encodes CAGSVAGARTEAFF.

This rearrangement joins TRBV5-1 to TRBJ1-2; D perhaps matches TRBD1 (6 bases). CDR1 SGHRS and CDR2 YFSETQ come from the germline V gene. Trimming took 4 bases from V and 2 from J, leaving 15 bases between them. The length of the CDR3 is 15 residues. CDR3 nucleotides: TGCGCCAGCAGCCCCCCTGGGGGCTTAAACTATGGCTACACCTTC. Translated: CASSPPGGLNYGYTF. Full variable domain (remainder filled in from reference TRBV5-1 and TRBJ1-2): KAGVTQTPRYLIKTRGQQVTLSCSPISGHRSVSWYQQTPGQGLQFLFEYFSETQRNKGNFPGRFSGRQFSNSRSEMNVSTLELGDSALYLCASSPPGGLNYGYTFGSGTRLTVV.

The chain is built from TRBV11-2 and TRBJ1-1; the match to TRBD1 covers 11 bases. V shed 5 bases and J 3 bases; nucleotides not matched to a gene: 11. Germline lookup yields CDR1 SGHAT and CDR2 FQNNGV. The CDR3 totals 17 residues. The CDR3, as DNA: TGTGCCAGCAGCCATGGACAGGGGGCGGGTCTGTACACTGAAGCTTTCTTT. This codes for CASSHGQGAGLYTEAFF.

The chain couples TRBV24-1 to TRBJ1-2; perhaps TRBD1 as D (5 bases). With 9 bases removed from V and 5 bases from J, the gap between germline ends came to 9 bases. Germline CDR1 reads KGHDR; CDR2 reads SFDVKD. This CDR3 has 11 residues. The CDR3 sequence: CATGTKYGYTF. DNA for the CDR3: TGTGCCACCGGGACCAAGTATGGCTACACCTTC.

The rearrangement uses TRBV6-5 and TRBJ1-5; D perhaps matches TRBD1 (5 bases). Germline-derived CDR1 and CDR2 are MNHEY and SVGAGI. The ends were cut back, 0 bases at V and 3 bases at J, with 12 bases in the middle. The CDR3 is made up of 16 amino acids. The CDR3 DNA reads as TGTGCCAGCAGTTACTCGCAAGGGACCCCCAATCAGCCCCAGCATTTT. Its translation is CASSYSQGTPNQPQHF.

This chain's CDR3 is CASSLTYRAGSPLHF. CDR3 DNA sequence: TGTGCCAGCAGTTTGACTTACAGGGCAGGTTCACCCCTCCACTTT. The chain joins TRBV28 to TRBJ1-6, with a weak D call TRBD1 (6 bases). This CDR3 is 15 amino acids long. The germline CDR1 and CDR2 sequences are MDHEN and SYDVKM. V gave up 3 bases and J gave up 9 bases, with 15 bases separating them.

The chain uses TRBV5-4 and TRBJ2-7, with TRBD2 matching over 10 bases. The V gene end was trimmed by 0 bases and the J gene end by 5 bases; junction bases not matched to a gene: 5. The germline V gene encodes CDR1 SGHNT and CDR2 YYREEE (reference sequence). CDR3 length equals 15 residues. This chain's CDR3 is CASSLDGTSVDEQYF. In DNA, the CDR3 is TGTGCCAGCAGCTTGGATGGGACTAGCGTCGACGAGCAGTACTTC.

This rearrangement joins TRBV2 to TRBJ2-1, with 12 bases matching TRBD2. This CDR3 is built from 18 residues. Germline CDR1 SNHLY, CDR2 FYNNEI. The junction had 9 bases not matched to a gene; V was cut back by 6 bases and J by 0 bases. In DNA form, the CDR3 reads TGTGCCAGCAGAGGAAGGCTAGCGGGAGGGAGCTCCTACAATGAGCAGTTCTTC. Translation: CASRGRLAGGSSYNEQFF.

V usage is TRBV9 and J usage is TRBJ1-2; D is perhaps TRBD1 (5 bases). Trimming pared 4 bases from V and 4 bases from J, leaving 14 bases between. Germline-derived CDR1 and CDR2 are SGDLS and YYNGEE. CDR3 size: 14 residues. The DNA for the CDR3 is TGTGCCAGCAGCTTAGCAGGGTATGCCTATGGCTACACCTTC. It codes for CASSLAGYAYGYTF.

The rearrangement links TRBV5-4 to TRBJ1-1; 7 positions agree with TRBD1. This CDR3 region has 13 residues. Germline CDR1 is SGHNT and CDR2 is YYREEE (reference sequence). V gave up 5 bases and J gave up 6 bases; unmatched junction bases: 7. CDR3 bases: TGTGCCAGCAGGCCGGACAGGTACCCTGAAGCTTTCTTT. Translated: CASRPDRYPEAFF. Drawing the rest from reference TRBV5-4 and TRBJ1-1, the complete variable domain is ETGVTQSPTHLIKTRGQQVTLRCSSQSGHNTVSWYQQALGQGPQFIFQYYREEENGRGNFPPRFSGLQFPNYSSELNVNALELDDSALYLCASRPDRYPEAFFGQGTRLTVV.

This clonotype was counted a few times. This rearrangement joins TRBV10-3 to TRBJ1-6; D is unresolved. CDR1 and CDR2 (germline): ENHRY, SYGVKD. V lost 0 bases to trimming and J lost 10 bases, with 4 bases between them. The CDR3 loop spans 12 amino acids. Written as DNA, the CDR3 is TGTGCCATCAGTGAGTCAAGATCACCCCTCCACTTT. As protein: CAISESRSPLHF.

The chain uses TRBV2 and TRBJ2-7; D remains unclear. This CDR3 contains 13 residues. Trimming removed 4 bases from V and 0 bases from J, with 7 bases in between. Germline assignment: CDR1 SNHLY and CDR2 FYNNEI. The CDR3 sequence: CASSVGRSYEQYF. CDR3 bases: TGTGCCAGCAGTGTCGGGCGCTCCTACGAGCAGTACTTC.

The rearrangement joins TRBV28 to TRBJ1-5, with no clear D. CDR3 size: 16 residues. CDR1 and CDR2 (germline): MDHEN, SYDVKM. Trimming shortened V by 7 bases and J by 3 bases, and 19 bases separated the two germline ends. The CDR3 region is CASTPSRAAINQPQHF. CDR3 sequence (DNA): TGTGCCAGCACCCCGAGTAGGGCAGCTATCAATCAGCCCCAGCATTTT.

The rearrangement uses TRBV5-1 and TRBJ2-7; TRBD1 is a possible D gene (6 bases). V lost 5 bases and J lost 4, with 13 bases in between. CDR3 size: 13 residues. Germline lookup yields CDR1 SGHRS and CDR2 YFSETQ. CDR3 in amino acids: CASRRQVDYEQYF. CDR3 nucleotides: TGCGCCAGCAGACGACAGGTAGATTACGAGCAGTACTTC.

Points on this clonotype: One junction end does not reproduce the germline sequence, and a read error may be involved. The CDR3 sequence is CASSQLVGEETQYF. The CDR3 DNA sequence: TGCGCCAGCAGCCAATTGGTGGGAGAAGAGACCCAGTACTTC. The J gene is TRBJ2-5, the V gene TRBV11-3, with D tentatively TRBD2 (5 bases). The length of the CDR3 is 14 residues. In germline, CDR1 is SGHNT, CDR2 YENEEA.

The chain uses TRBV20-1 and TRBJ1-6, with 7 nucleotides matching TRBD1. J was trimmed by 8 bases and V by 5 bases; bases with no gene match: 9. CDR1 and CDR2 (germline): DFQATT, SNEGSKA (reference sequence). CDR3 length equals 14 residues. CDR3 bases: TGCAGTGCTCTGGGGGACAGAGCAGATTCACCCCTCCACTTT. This sequence encodes CSALGDRADSPLHF.

CDR3 amino acids: CASSLEAGNEKLFF. CDR3 coding DNA: TGCGCCAGCAGCTTGGAGGCCGGGAATGAAAAACTGTTTTTT. The chain combines TRBV5-1 with TRBJ1-4; D ambiguous. The length of the CDR3 is 14 residues. CDR1 and CDR2 (germline): SGHRS, YFSETQ. V was trimmed by 0 bases and J by 5 bases, leaving 8 bases between them.

The chain carries TRBV19 and TRBJ1-2, with 8 bases matching TRBD1. The V gene's germline CDR1 is LNHDA and CDR2 SQIVND (reference sequence). V lost 6 bases, J lost 5 bases, and 11 bases stayed unmatched. The CDR3 is 15 amino acids. CDR3: CASSTKKQGGYGYTF. In nucleotides, the CDR3 is TGTGCCAGTAGCACGAAGAAACAGGGGGGGTATGGCTACACCTTC.

This clonotype was counted a few times. The chain recombines TRBV20-1 with TRBJ1-1, with 11 bases lining up with TRBD1. Germline CDR1 DFQATT, CDR2 SNEGSKA (reference sequence). The V gene end was trimmed by 3 bases and the J gene end by 3 bases; junction bases not matched to a gene: 12. The CDR3 runs 17 residues. The CDR3 nucleotides are TGCAGTGCTAGGGTTACGGACAGGGGGCTATCGGACACTGAAGCTTTCTTT. Protein sequence: CSARVTDRGLSDTEAFF.

At least ten counts were recorded for this clonotype. The J gene is TRBJ1-2, the V gene TRBV2; no clear D. The CDR3 spans 15 residues. Trimming removed 1 base at V and 0 bases at J, with 9 bases between. CDR1 SNHLY and CDR2 FYNNEI come from the germline V gene. The CDR3 loop reads CASSEEGTSNYGYTF. The CDR3 region has the DNA TGTGCCAGCAGTGAAGAAGGTACCTCTAACTATGGCTACACCTTC.

This clonotype was recorded a few times. The chain recombines TRBV2 with TRBJ2-1; unclear D gene. The CDR3 has 14 residues. Germline V lookup: CDR1 SNHLY, CDR2 FYNNEI. With 7 bases removed from V and 5 bases from J, the gap between germline ends came to 15 bases. CDR3 residues: CASNPLRPNNEQFF. DNA of the CDR3: TGTGCCAGCAACCCCCTTCGCCCGAACAATGAGCAGTTCTTC.

As concerns this clonotype: This may be a read error, as it is one base from a much larger clone. This rearrangement joins TRBV29-1 to TRBJ1-5; 9 positions match TRBD1. V lost 7 bases to trimming and J lost 0 bases; unmatched junction nucleotides: 4. This CDR3 is 14 amino acids long. CDR1 and CDR2 from the germline V gene are SQVTM and ANQGSEA. DNA of the CDR3: TGCAGCGCGAGACAGGGGGATAGCAATCAGCCCCAGCATTTT. Translating it yields CSARQGDSNQPQHF.

A few counts support this clonotype. V gene TRBV29-1 combines with J gene TRBJ1-2; D not resolved. The germline gives CDR1 SQVTM, CDR2 ANQGSEA. The V gene lost 5 bases and the J gene lost 4 bases, with 20 bases spanning the gap. The CDR3 runs 15 residues. CDR3 loop: CSVRIEPPVVYGYTF. The CDR3 coding sequence is TGCAGCGTTCGAATTGAGCCCCCGGTGGTCTATGGCTACACCTTC.